Listed here are 22 T cell receptor beta chains from one sample, sequenced in a study of CD8 T cells in ankylosing spondylitis (dated by TCRdb to about 2017). The library was obtained by 5' RACE. The run used an Illumina HiSeq 2500. The raw public reads went through TCRdb reprocessing: fastp at Q25, MiXCR clone calling, in-frame beta chains kept. CDR3 protein sequences are deduplicated, and each keeps its most common genes and DNA. The sample data list hundreds of thousands of distinct CDR3 sequences, and roughly 32% of these were observed just once. The top ten clones comprise approximately 4.4% of the sample. The sample consisted of blood, either unsorted or a sorted T cell fraction (not recorded which). The receptors were gathered from a male donor with ankylosing spondylitis or in good health (not recorded which).

This chain connects TRBV12-3 or TRBV12-4 to TRBJ1-5; 8 bases map to TRBD1. Trimming at V came to 6 bases and at J to 0 bases, leaving 10 bases not matched to a gene. The CDR3 has 17 amino acids. The CDR3, as DNA: TGTGCCAGCAGCCAAAATACCGGGACAGGTAGCAATCAGCCCCAGCATTTT. Its translation: CASSQNTGTGSNQPQHF.

This clonotype was detected ten times or more. The junction differs from germline at one of its ends, possibly a read error. The chain joins TRBV12-3 or TRBV12-4 to TRBJ2-7; D remains ambiguous. CDR3 length: 12 amino acids. The CDR3 DNA reads TGTGCCAGCAGCTTAGATCGGTACGAGCAGTACTTC. Its translation: CASSLDRYEQYF.

This clonotype was recorded a few times. This rearrangement joins TRBV6-5 to TRBJ2-7, with D unclear. Deletions cut 0 bases from V and 3 bases from J, with 12 bases between. The germline V gene has CDR1 MNHEY and CDR2 SVGAGI. CDR3 size: 15 residues. The CDR3 is CASSYSGPGLYEQYF. The CDR3 nucleotides read TGTGCCAGCAGTTACTCAGGTCCGGGCCTCTACGAGCAGTACTTC.

The table lists this clonotype with a few counts. V gene TRBV9 combines with J gene TRBJ2-4; D not certain. The germline V gene has CDR1 SGDLS and CDR2 YYNGEE. Trimming removed 0 bases at V and 1 base at J, with 14 bases between. CDR3 size: 17 residues. The CDR3 DNA reads TGTGCCAGCAGCGTAGGGGCAGAAAGGCGGGCCAAAAACATTCAGTACTTC. Translating it yields CASSVGAERRAKNIQYF.

This clonotype occurred once. This rearrangement joins TRBV5-5 to TRBJ2-7; D is perhaps TRBD1 (6 bases). The V and J ends lost 4 bases and 6 bases respectively, with 14 bases between them. In germline, CDR1 is SGHKS, CDR2 YYEKEE (reference sequence). CDR3 length: 13 amino acids. The CDR3 protein is CASSAGPGAEQYF. DNA for the CDR3: TGTGCCAGCAGCGCCGGACCAGGGGCCGAGCAGTACTTC.

The rearrangement uses TRBV15 and TRBJ1-5; D remains unclear. CDR3 length equals 13 residues. V shed 9 bases and J shed 3 bases, with 12 bases lying between them. Per germline, CDR1 LNHNV and CDR2 YYDKDF (reference sequence). Written as DNA, the CDR3 is TGTGCCACGACCGACCGGATCAATCAGCCCCAGCATTTT. It codes for CATTDRINQPQHF.

CDR3 residues: CASSLVLGSGAEAFF. The CDR3 DNA is TGTGCCAGCAGCTTAGTTTTGGGGTCGGGCGCTGAAGCTTTCTTT. The J gene is TRBJ1-1, the V gene TRBV11-2, with unresolved D. The CDR3 covers 15 residues. Trimming shortened V by 1 base and J by 6 bases, and 15 bases separated the two germline ends. Germline CDR1 reads SGHAT; CDR2 reads FQNNGV.

The gene calls are TRBV12-3 or TRBV12-4 and TRBJ1-2; no clear D gene. The CDR3 runs to 15 residues. Trimming shortened V by 7 bases and J by 6 bases, and 21 bases separated the two germline ends. The DNA for the CDR3 is TGTGCCAGCACCCATGTGGGGATTAAGTGGGATGGCTACACCTTC. This sequence encodes CASTHVGIKWDGYTF.

V gene TRBV12-3 or TRBV12-4 combines with J gene TRBJ1-2; no reliable D call. V gave up 5 bases and J gave up 5 bases, with 6 bases separating them. The CDR3 is 11 residues long. The DNA of the CDR3 is TGTGCCAGCAGTGGGTTTTATGGCTACACCTTC. Its translation: CASSGFYGYTF.

In this sample, this clonotype turned up a few times. V is TRBV12-3 or TRBV12-4 and J is TRBJ2-7; possible D gene TRBD1, 5 bases. The CDR3 contains 15 residues. The V end lost 2 bases, the J end lost 0 bases, and 11 bases lay between the germline ends. In DNA form, the CDR3 reads TGTGCCAGCAGTTTAAGGGGCACCAGCTCCTACGAGCAGTACTTC. Protein product: CASSLRGTSSYEQYF.

There are many counts of this clonotype. The CDR3 nucleotides are TGTGCCAGCAGCTCCGGGCCGCTGTCCTACGAGCAGTACTTC. Amino acids: CASSSGPLSYEQYF. The rearrangement joins TRBV6-1 to TRBJ2-7; no reliable D call. The CDR3 loop spans 14 amino acids. CDR1 is MNHNS and CDR2 is SASEGT in the germline V gene. Trimming removed 6 bases from V and 1 base from J, with 13 bases in between.

This chain uses TRBV5-5 with TRBJ1-2; D ambiguous. The germline V gene encodes CDR1 SGHKS and CDR2 YYEKEE (reference sequence). The CDR3 extends over 15 amino acids. V dropped 1 base and J dropped 0 bases, with 10 bases sitting between them. CDR3 sequence: CASSLSPTPNYGYTF. CDR3 sequence (DNA): TGTGCCAGCAGCTTGTCCCCGACACCTAACTATGGCTACACCTTC.

This clonotype has more than one count but fewer than ten. The V gene is TRBV4-2, the J gene TRBJ1-4; D uncertain. CDR3 size: 15 residues. Per germline, CDR1 LGHNA and CDR2 YNFKEQ. V dropped 1 base and J dropped 4 bases, with 10 bases sitting between them. The CDR3 sequence is CASSQGGPNNEKLFF. In DNA form, the CDR3 reads TGTGCCAGCAGCCAAGGGGGTCCTAATAATGAAAAACTGTTTTTT.

This clonotype came up a few times. The V gene is TRBV7-9, the J gene TRBJ1-5, with 10 bases lining up with TRBD1. The J segment lost 6 bases and the V segment lost 5 bases, leaving 7 bases of the junction unmatched. The CDR3 extends over 15 amino acids. Germline V gives CDR1 SEHNR, CDR2 FQNEAQ (reference sequence). CDR3 DNA: TGTGCCAGCAGCCCTGGGACAGGGGTAGCTCAGCCCCAGCATTTT. Protein sequence: CASSPGTGVAQPQHF.

The rearrangement joins TRBV12-3 or TRBV12-4 to TRBJ2-7, with 7 bases matching TRBD1. The CDR3 consists of 14 residues. V was clipped by 4 bases and J by 5 bases; unmatched bases: 8. CDR3 nucleotide sequence: TGTGCCAGCAGTTCCGGGACAGCCCAACACGAGCAGTACTTC. It codes for CASSSGTAQHEQYF.

J is TRBJ1-5 and V is TRBV12-3 or TRBV12-4; TRBD1 matches at 7 bases. Unmatched junction bases numbered 4, after V lost 6 bases and J lost 2 bases. This CDR3 has 14 amino acids. CDR3 in amino acids: CASSRGQGNQPQHF. In nucleotides, the CDR3 is TGTGCCAGCAGCCGAGGACAGGGCAATCAGCCCCAGCATTTT.

This clonotype turned up a few times. V usage is TRBV12-3 or TRBV12-4 and J usage is TRBJ2-5; 7 nucleotides agree with TRBD1. The ends lost 6 bases at V and 4 bases at J; junction bases unmatched: 2. This CDR3 has 12 residues. The CDR3 sequence: CASRTGIETQYF. In DNA form, the CDR3 reads TGTGCCAGCAGGACAGGGATAGAGACCCAGTACTTC.

This clonotype was observed a few times. The chain combines TRBV6-5 with TRBJ1-1; weak D call: TRBD1 (5 bases). The CDR3 totals 14 residues. CDR1 is MNHEY, CDR2 SVGAGI, per germline. V was trimmed by 4 bases and J by 1 base, leaving 10 bases between them. CDR3 in amino acids: CASSSTRGNTEAFF. The CDR3, as DNA: TGTGCCAGCAGTTCCACGAGGGGGAACACTGAAGCTTTCTTT.

The gene calls are TRBV30 and TRBJ2-2; TRBD1 matches at 7 bases. The V gene end was trimmed by 7 bases and the J gene end by 4 bases; junction bases not matched to a gene: 9. Germline CDR1 GTSNPN, CDR2 SVGIG (reference sequence). CDR3 size: 14 residues. The CDR3 here is CASNPGQPTGELFF. CDR3 bases: TGTGCCTCGAATCCGGGACAGCCCACCGGGGAGCTGTTTTTT. Supplemented by reference TRBV30 and TRBJ2-2, the full variable domain reads SQTIHQWPATLVQPVGSPLSLECTVEGTSNPNLYWYRQAAGRGLQLLFYSVGIGQISSEVPQNLSASRPQDRQFILSSKKLLLSDSGFYLCASNPGQPTGELFFGEGSRLTVL.

This clonotype was seen more than once but under ten times. In DNA form, the CDR3 reads TGCAGTGCCTGGACTAGCGGGGGCCCCAAGAGCTCCTACAATGAGCAGTTCTTC. This sequence encodes CSAWTSGGPKSSYNEQFF. This chain joins TRBV20-1 and TRBJ2-1, with 13 bases matching TRBD2. CDR3 size: 18 residues. V was clipped by 6 bases and J by 0 bases; unmatched bases: 11. Germline CDR1 is DFQATT and CDR2 is SNEGSKA (reference sequence).

The rearrangement joins TRBV20-1 to TRBJ1-2, with 8 bases aligning to TRBD1. The CDR3 totals 13 residues. Germline V CDR1 and CDR2: DFQATT, SNEGSKA (reference sequence). V lost 3 bases, J lost 7 bases, and 7 bases stayed unmatched. The CDR3 sequence is CSASTGTGGGYTF. CDR3 in DNA: TGCAGTGCTAGTACCGGGACAGGAGGTGGCTACACCTTC.

With respect to this clonotype: Because the CDR3 is missing its conserved closing phenylalanine or tryptophan, this is likely a read error. The gene calls are TRBV20-1 and TRBJ2-7, with D unresolved. Germline CDR1 DFQATT, CDR2 SNEGSKA (reference sequence). This CDR3 contains 14 residues. The ends were cut back, 2 bases at V and 4 bases at J, with 15 bases in the middle. In DNA, the CDR3 is TGCAGTGCTAGACCCTCGCAGATATCTTACGAGCAGTACTAC. Its protein product is CSARPSQISYEQYY.